This section outlines one T cell receptor (beta chain) sequence together with its context. Its antigen remains unknown. This record comes from a study of cytomegalovirus exposure and HLA in healthy donors. Trimming took off 7 bases at V and 2 bases at J, with 12 bases between the two ends. CDR3 length: 13 residues. Looked up from germline, CDR1 is SNHLY and CDR2 is FYNNEI. General observations from the study: Reports indicated that the classifier achieved high specificity and sensitivity in diagnosing cytomegalovirus status. A link between a missense DCLRE1C variant and TCR beta V- and J-gene trimming emerged from a later analysis.

The PCR ran on 60 Vbeta and 13 Jbeta primers. The protocol was immunoSEQ multiplex PCR, while the TCRdb copy is restricted to in-frame clones and leaves out a portion. Seen here are a few hundred thousand clones, roughly 80% observed once, and the top ten hold about 3.1%. This chain links TRBV2 with TRBJ2-7, with D possibly matching TRBD1 (5 bases). This clonotype originated in a man between 25 and 39 years old in good health and CMV-seronegative. The sample consisted of PBMCs. The CDR3 bases are TGTGCCAGCACGGCAGGGCTCCCCTACGAGCAGTACTTC. The encoded protein is CASTAGLPYEQYF.